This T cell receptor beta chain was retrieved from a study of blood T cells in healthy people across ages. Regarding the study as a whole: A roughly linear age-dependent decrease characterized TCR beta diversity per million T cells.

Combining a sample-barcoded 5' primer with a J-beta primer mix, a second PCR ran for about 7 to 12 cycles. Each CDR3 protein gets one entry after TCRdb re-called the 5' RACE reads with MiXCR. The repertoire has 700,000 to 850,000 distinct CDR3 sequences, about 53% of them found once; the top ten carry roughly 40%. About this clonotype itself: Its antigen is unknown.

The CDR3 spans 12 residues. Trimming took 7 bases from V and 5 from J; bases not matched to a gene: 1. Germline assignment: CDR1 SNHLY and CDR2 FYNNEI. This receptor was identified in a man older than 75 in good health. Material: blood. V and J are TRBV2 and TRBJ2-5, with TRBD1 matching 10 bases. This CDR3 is CASKGQGETQYF. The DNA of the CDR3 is TGTGCCAGCAAGGGACAGGGGGAGACCCAGTACTTC. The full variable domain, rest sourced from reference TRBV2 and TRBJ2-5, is EPEVTQTPSHQVTQMGQEVILRCVPISNHLYFYWYRQILGQKVEFLVSFYNNEISEKSEIFDDQFSVERPDGSNFTLKIRSTKLEDSAMYFCASKGQGETQYFGPGTRLLVL.